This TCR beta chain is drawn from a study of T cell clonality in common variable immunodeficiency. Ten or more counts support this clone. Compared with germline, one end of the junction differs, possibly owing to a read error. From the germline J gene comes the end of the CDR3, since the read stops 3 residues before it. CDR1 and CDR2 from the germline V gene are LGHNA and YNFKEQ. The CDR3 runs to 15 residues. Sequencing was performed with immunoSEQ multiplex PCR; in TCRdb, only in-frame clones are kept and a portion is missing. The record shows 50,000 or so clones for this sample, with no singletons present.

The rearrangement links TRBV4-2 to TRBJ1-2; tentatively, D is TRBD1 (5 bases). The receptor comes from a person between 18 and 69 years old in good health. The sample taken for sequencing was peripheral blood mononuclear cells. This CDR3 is CASSQPGIPYYGYTF. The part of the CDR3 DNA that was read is TGCGCCAGCAGCCAACCAGGGATTCCTTACTATGGC.